This TCR beta chain was captured in a study of cytomegalovirus exposure and HLA in healthy donors. Findings and limits, study-wide: Earlier analysis yielded a pattern in which most TCR beta V segments were productive about 87% or about 30% of the time. Later analysis showed most CMV-associated TCR beta chains appearing HLA-restricted. Sequencing probably produced one cluster of sequence variants that were highly shared.

V gave up 2 bases and J gave up 4 bases, with 6 bases separating them. The germline gives CDR1 MGHDK, CDR2 SYGVNS. The CDR3 is 12 residues long. Both 60 Vbeta primers and 13 Jbeta primers went into the PCR. Clones were sequenced by immunoSEQ multiplex PCR, and TCRdb holds only the in-frame ones, with some missing. The repertoire holds 55,000 to 80,000 clones, more than 70% seen once, with nearly 25% in the top ten. Concerning this clone itself: Its antigen is not identified.

The sequencing sample was made of PBMCs. The rearrangement joins TRBV25-1 to TRBJ2-7, with D maybe TRBD1 (5 bases). The sequence derives from a man aged 45-65 years in good health and CMV-seropositive. CDR3 protein: CASSEQGYEQYF. The CDR3 DNA reads TGTGCCAGCAGTGAACAGGGTTACGAGCAGTACTTC.